This T cell receptor (beta chain) was observed in a study of control samples from healthy donors and cancer patients. Produced via immunoSEQ multiplex PCR; TCRdb's table is partial and in-frame only. The repertoire holds 70,000 to 85,000 clones, with roughly 91% as singletons. CDR3 size: 12 residues. Germline values: CDR1 GTSNPN, CDR2 SVGIG (reference sequence). Trimming shortened V by 3 bases and J by 10 bases, and 15 bases separated the two germline ends. Sequencing input: blood. The receptor was isolated from a middle-aged man in good health. This chain connects TRBV30 to TRBJ1-1, with no clear D. The CDR3 reads CAWRIPDPGAFF. CDR3 bases: TGTGCCTGGAGGATACCGGATCCAGGAGCTTTCTTT.